The source of this T cell receptor (beta chain) is a study of OX40 agonist ivuxolimab in advanced cancers. Blood sampling was done at baseline, cycle 4 day 1, and cycle 7 day 1. Sequenced by immunoSEQ multiplex PCR; TCRdb stores in-frame clones only, minus some. The sample contains 53,000 or so clones, approximately 84% of which appear only once. Of note for this clone: Its antigen is unknown.

The study, taken as a whole, reports: Averaging showed that CD8+ T cells had more expanded clones than CD4+ did. At 0.1 to 3.0 mg/kg and by week 6, CD4+ and CD8+ T cells in the blood had expanded clonally. Low levels of normalized T-cell clonal expansion also appeared in some nonresponders.

This sequence originates from an adult with an advanced solid tumor such as melanoma, head and neck, liver or kidney cancer. The material was CD4+ or CD8+ T cells sorted from blood, obtained in a trial of the OX40 agonist ivuxolimab.

This CDR3 is CASHRNGDDGYTF. As DNA, the CDR3 is TGCGCCAGCCACAGGAATGGGGACGATGGCTACACCTTC. The V and J genes are TRBV5-1 and TRBJ1-2; D perhaps matches TRBD1 (5 bases). The CDR3 runs to 13 residues. The germline V and J ends were trimmed by 7 bases and 6 bases, with 16 bases remaining between them. Germline CDR1 reads SGHRS; CDR2 reads YFSETQ.